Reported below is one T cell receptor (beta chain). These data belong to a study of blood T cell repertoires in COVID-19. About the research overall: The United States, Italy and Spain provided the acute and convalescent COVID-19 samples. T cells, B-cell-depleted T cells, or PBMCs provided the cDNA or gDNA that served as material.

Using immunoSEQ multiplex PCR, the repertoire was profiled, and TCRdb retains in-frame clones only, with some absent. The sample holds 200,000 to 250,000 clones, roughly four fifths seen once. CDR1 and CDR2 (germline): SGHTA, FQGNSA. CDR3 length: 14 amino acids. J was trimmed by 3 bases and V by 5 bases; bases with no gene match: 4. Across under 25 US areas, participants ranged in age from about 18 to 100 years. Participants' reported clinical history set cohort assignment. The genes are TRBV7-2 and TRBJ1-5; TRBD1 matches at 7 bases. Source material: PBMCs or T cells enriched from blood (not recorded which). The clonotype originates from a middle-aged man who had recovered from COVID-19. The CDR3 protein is CASSPGQLNQPQHF. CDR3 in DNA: TGTGCCAGCAGCCCGGGACAGCTCAATCAGCCCCAGCATTTT.